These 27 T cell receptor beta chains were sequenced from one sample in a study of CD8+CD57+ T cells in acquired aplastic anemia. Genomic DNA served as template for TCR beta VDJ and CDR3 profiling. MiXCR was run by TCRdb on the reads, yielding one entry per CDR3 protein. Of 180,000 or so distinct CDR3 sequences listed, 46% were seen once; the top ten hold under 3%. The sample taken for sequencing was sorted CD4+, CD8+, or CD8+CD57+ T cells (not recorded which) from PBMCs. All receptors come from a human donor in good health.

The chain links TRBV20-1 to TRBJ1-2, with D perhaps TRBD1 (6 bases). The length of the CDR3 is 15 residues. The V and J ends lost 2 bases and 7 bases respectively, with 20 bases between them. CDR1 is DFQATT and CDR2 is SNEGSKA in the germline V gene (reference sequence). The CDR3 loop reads CSARNHRAQGGGYTF. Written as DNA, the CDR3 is TGCAGTGCTAGAAACCACCGAGCACAGGGTGGTGGCTACACCTTC.

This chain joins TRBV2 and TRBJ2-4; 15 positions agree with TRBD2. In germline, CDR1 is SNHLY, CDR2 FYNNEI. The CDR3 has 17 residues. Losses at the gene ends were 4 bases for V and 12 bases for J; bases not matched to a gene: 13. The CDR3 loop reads CASSASRGLAGGSSQYF. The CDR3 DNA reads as TGTGCCAGCAGTGCTTCCCGGGGACTAGCGGGAGGTAGTTCTCAGTACTTC.

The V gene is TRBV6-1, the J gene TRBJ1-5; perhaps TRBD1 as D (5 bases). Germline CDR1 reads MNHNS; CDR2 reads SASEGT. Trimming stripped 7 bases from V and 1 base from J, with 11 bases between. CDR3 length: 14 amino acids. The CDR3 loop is CASTRGDSNQPQHF. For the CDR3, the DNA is TGTGCCAGCACCAGAGGGGACAGCAATCAGCCCCAGCATTTT.

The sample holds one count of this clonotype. The CDR3 bases are TGCGCCAGCATGGGGACTAGCGGGATTGTGACAGCCGGGGAGCTGTTTTTT. Encoded protein: CASMGTSGIVTAGELFF. This chain joins TRBV10-2 and TRBJ2-2, with TRBD2 matching 13 bases. Per germline, CDR1 WSHSY and CDR2 SAAADI. The ends lost 7 bases at V and 6 bases at J; junction bases unmatched: 11. This CDR3 contains 17 residues.

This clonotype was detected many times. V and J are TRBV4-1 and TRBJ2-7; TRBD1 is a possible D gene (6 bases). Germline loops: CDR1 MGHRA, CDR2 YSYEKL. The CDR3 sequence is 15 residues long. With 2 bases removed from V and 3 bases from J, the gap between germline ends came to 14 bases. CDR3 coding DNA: TGCGCCAGCAGCCAAAGGACAGTCTTGAACTACGAGCAGTACTTC. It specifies CASSQRTVLNYEQYF.

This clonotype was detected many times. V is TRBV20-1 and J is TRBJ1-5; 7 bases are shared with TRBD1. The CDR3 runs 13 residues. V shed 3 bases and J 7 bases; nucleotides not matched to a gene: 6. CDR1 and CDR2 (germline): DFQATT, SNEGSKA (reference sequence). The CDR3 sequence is CSARGTVGQPQHF. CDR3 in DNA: TGCAGTGCTAGGGGGACAGTGGGCCAGCCCCAGCATTTT.

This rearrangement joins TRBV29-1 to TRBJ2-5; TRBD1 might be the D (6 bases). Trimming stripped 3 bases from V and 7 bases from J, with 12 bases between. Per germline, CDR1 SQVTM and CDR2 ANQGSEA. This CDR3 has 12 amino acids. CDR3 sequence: CSVDRGGGTQYF. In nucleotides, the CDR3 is TGCAGCGTTGACAGGGGTGGGGGGACCCAGTACTTC.

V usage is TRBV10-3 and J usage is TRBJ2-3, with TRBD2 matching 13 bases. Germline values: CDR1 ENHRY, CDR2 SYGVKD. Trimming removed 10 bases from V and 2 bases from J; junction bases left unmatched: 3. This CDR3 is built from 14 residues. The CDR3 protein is CATGTSGTTDTQYF. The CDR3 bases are TGTGCCACGGGGACTAGCGGGACCACAGATACGCAGTATTTT.

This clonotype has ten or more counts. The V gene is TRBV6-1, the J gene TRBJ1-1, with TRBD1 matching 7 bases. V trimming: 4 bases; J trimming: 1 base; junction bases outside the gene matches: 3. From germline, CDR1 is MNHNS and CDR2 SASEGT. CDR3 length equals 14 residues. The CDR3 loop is CASSVTGANTEAFF. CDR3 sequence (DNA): TGTGCCAGCAGTGTTACAGGGGCGAACACTGAAGCTTTCTTT.

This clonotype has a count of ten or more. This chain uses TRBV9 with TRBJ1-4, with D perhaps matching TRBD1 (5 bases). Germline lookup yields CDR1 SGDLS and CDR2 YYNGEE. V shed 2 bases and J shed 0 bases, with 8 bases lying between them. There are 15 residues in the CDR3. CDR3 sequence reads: CASSVRGATNEKLFF. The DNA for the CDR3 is TGTGCCAGCAGCGTTAGGGGAGCAACTAATGAAAAACTGTTTTTT.

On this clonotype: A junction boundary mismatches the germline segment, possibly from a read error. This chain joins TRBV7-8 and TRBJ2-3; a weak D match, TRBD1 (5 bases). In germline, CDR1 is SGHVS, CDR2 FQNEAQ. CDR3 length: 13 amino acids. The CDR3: CASSLGHRDTQYF. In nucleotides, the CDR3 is TGTGCTAGCAGCTTAGGCCACAGGGATACGCAGTATTTT.

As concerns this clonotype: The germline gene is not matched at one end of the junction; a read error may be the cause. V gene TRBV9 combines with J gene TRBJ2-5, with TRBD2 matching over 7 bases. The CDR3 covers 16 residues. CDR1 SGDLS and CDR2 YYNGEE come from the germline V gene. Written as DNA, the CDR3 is TGTGCCAGCAGCGTAGACGAGTGGGGAGGGCAAGAGACCCGGTACTTC. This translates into CASSVDEWGGQETRYF.

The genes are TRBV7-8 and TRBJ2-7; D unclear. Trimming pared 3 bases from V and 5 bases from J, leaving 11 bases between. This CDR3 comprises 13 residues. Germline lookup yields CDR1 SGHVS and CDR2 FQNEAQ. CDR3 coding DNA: TGTGCCAGCAGCTTCCCAAGTCGTAACGAGCAGTACTTC. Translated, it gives CASSFPSRNEQYF. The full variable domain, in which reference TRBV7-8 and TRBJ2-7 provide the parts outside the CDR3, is GAGVSQSPRYKVAKRGQDVALRCDPISGHVSLFWYQQALGQGPEFLTYFQNEAQLDKSGLPSDRFFAERPEGSVSTLKIQRTQQEDSAVYLCASSFPSRNEQYFGPGTRLTVT.

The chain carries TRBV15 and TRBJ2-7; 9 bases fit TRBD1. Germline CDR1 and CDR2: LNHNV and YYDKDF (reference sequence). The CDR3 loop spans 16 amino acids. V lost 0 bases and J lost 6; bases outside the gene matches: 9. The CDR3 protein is CATSREGTGLIGEQYF. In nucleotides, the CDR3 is TGTGCCACCAGCAGAGAAGGGACAGGGTTAATAGGCGAGCAGTACTTC.

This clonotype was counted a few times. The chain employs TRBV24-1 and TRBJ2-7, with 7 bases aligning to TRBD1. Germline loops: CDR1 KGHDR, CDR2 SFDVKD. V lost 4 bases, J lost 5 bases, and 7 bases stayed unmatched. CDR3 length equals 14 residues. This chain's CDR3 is CATSESGTENEQYF. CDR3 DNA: TGTGCCACCAGTGAGTCCGGGACAGAGAACGAGCAGTACTTC.

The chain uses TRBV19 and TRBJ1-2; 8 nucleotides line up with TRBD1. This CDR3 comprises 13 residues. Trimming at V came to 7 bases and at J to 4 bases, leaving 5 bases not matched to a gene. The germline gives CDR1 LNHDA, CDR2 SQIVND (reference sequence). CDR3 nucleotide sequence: TGTGCCAGTACGGGGGGACAGGTCTATGGCTACACCTTC. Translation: CASTGGQVYGYTF. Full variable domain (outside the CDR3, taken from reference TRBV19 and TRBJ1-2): DGGITQSPKYLFRKEGQNVTLSCEQNLNHDAMYWYRQDPGQGLRLIYYSQIVNDFQKGDIAEGYSVSREKKESFPLTVTSAQKNPTAFYLCASTGGQVYGYTFGSGTRLTVV.

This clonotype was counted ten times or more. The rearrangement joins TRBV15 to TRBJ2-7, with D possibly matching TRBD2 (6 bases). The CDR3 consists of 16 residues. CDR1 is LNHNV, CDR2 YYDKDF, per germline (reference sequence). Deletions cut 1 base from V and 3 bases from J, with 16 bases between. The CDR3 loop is CATSRAPTSWVYEQYF. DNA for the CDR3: TGTGCCACCAGCAGAGCTCCCACTAGCTGGGTCTACGAGCAGTACTTC.

CDR3 amino acids: CASSVVLQETQYF. The CDR3 coding sequence is TGTGCCAGCAGTGTCGTCCTCCAAGAGACCCAGTACTTC. J is TRBJ2-5 and V is TRBV2, with D uncertain. V shed 4 bases and J shed 1 base, with 7 bases lying between them. Germline V gene lookup returns CDR1 SNHLY and CDR2 FYNNEI. The CDR3 sequence is 13 residues long.

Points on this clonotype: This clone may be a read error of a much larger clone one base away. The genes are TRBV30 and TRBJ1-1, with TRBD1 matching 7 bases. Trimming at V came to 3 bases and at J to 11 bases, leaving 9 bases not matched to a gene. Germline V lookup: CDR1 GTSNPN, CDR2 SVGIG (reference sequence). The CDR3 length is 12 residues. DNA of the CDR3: TGTGCCTGGAGGCTGGAGACAGGGCTGGCTTTCTTT. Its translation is CAWRLETGLAFF. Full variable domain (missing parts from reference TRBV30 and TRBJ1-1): SQTIHQWPATLVQPVGSPLSLECTVEGTSNPNLYWYRQAAGRGLQLLFYSVGIGQISSEVPQNLSASRPQDRQFILSSKKLLLSDSGFYLCAWRLETGLAFFGQGTRLTVV.

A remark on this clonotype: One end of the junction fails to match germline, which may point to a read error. The CDR3 here is CASSLAGAGELLF. The CDR3, as DNA: TGTGCCAGCAGCTTAGCAGGGGCCGGGGAGCTGCTTTTT. This sequence joins TRBV7-9 and TRBJ2-2; either TRBD1 or TRBD2 may supply D (5 bases each). Germline-derived CDR1 and CDR2 are SEHNR and FQNEAQ (reference sequence). The CDR3 is 13 residues long.

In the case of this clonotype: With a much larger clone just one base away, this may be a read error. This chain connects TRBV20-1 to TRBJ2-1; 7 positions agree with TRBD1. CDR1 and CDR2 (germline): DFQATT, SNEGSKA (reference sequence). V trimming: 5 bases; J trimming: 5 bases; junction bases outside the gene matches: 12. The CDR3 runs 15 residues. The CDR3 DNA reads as TGCAGTGCTGAAAACAGGGGAAGGGTACACAATGAGCAGTTCTTC. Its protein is CSAENRGRVHNEQFF.

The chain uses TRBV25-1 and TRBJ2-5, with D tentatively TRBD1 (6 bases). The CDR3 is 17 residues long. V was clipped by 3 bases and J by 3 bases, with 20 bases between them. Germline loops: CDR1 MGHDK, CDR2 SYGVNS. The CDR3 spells CASSDALRGQDKETQYF. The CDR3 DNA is TGTGCCAGCAGTGACGCCCTCCGGGGACAAGATAAAGAGACCCAGTACTTC.

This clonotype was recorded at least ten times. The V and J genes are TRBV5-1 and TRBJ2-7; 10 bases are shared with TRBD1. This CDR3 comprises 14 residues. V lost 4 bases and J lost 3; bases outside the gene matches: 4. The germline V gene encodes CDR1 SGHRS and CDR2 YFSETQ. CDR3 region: CASSPRDRGYEQYF. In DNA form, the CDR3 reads TGCGCCAGCAGCCCCCGGGACAGGGGCTACGAGCAGTACTTC.

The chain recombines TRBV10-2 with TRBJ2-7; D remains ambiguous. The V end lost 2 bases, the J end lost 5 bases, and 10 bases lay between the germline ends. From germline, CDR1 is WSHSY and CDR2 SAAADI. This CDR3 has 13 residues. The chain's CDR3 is CASSEADWDEQYF. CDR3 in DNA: TGCGCCAGCAGTGAGGCCGATTGGGACGAGCAGTACTTC.

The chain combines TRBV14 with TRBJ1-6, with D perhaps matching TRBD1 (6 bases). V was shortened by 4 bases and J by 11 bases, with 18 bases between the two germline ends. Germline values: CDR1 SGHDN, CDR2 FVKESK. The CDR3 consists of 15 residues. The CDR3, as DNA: TGTGCCAGCAGCCTCCGGACAGACCTTCGGGCACCCCTCCACTTT. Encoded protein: CASSLRTDLRAPLHF.

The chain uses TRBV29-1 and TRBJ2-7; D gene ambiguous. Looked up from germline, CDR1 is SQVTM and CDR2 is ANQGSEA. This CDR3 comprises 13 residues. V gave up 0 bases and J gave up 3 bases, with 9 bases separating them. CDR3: CSVEDGNSYEQYF. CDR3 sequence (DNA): TGCAGCGTTGAAGATGGCAACAGCTACGAGCAGTACTTC.

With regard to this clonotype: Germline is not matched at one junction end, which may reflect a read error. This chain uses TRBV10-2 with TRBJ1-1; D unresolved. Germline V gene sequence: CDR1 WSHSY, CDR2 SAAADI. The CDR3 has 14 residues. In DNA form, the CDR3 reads TGTGCCATCAGTGAAAAGGGTATGAACACTGAAGCTTTCTTT. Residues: CAISEKGMNTEAFF.